This passage covers 14 T cell receptor beta chains from one sample sequenced in a study of T cell repertoires in cytomegalovirus infection. MiXCR, run by TCRdb on the reads, gives a single entry per CDR3 protein. The sample includes approximately 190,000 distinct CDR3 sequences, 8.5% to 10% of them seen just once. Material: PBMCs. These receptors came from a human donor in good health (CMV status not recorded). Some clones in this sample may be carry-over from other donors' samples.

This clonotype was seen many times. The J gene is TRBJ1-1, the V gene TRBV10-3, with a tentative D call TRBD1 (5 bases). Between the trimmed V and J ends, which lost 7 bases and 1 base, there was a span of 10 bases. This CDR3 region has 13 residues. Germline V gene sequence: CDR1 ENHRY, CDR2 SYGVKD. The CDR3 DNA follows: TGTGCCATCAATCCGGGGGGGAACACTGAAGCTTTCTTT. It is translated as CAINPGGNTEAFF.

This chain uses TRBV2 with TRBJ1-2; 7 nucleotides align to TRBD1. This CDR3 has 13 amino acids. Trimming at V came to 6 bases and at J to 6 bases, leaving 7 bases not matched to a gene. Per the germline V gene, CDR1 is SNHLY and CDR2 is FYNNEI. The DNA for the CDR3 is TGTGCCAGCAGGCCAGGGGGAGTTGATGGCTACACCTTC. Its translation: CASRPGGVDGYTF.

This clonotype was picked up many times. This chain links TRBV7-2 with TRBJ2-2, with unresolved D. Germline V gene sequence: CDR1 SGHTA, CDR2 FQGNSA. The CDR3 is 15 amino acids. The germline V and J ends were trimmed by 3 bases and 2 bases, with 10 bases remaining between them. The CDR3: CASSFKGPNTGELFF. In DNA, the CDR3 is TGTGCCAGCAGCTTCAAAGGTCCTAACACCGGGGAGCTGTTTTTT.

Ten or more counts support this clonotype. The chain is built from TRBV6-2 or TRBV6-3 and TRBJ2-1; 7 nucleotides match TRBD1. CDR1 is MNHEY and CDR2 is SVGEGT in the germline V gene. The ends lost 2 bases at V and 4 bases at J; junction bases unmatched: 11. CDR3 length: 17 amino acids. The chain's CDR3 is CASSYLLTGQIYNEQFF. The CDR3 bases are TGTGCCAGCAGTTACCTCTTGACGGGACAGATATACAATGAGCAGTTCTTC.

This clonotype came up many times. V usage is TRBV24-1 and J usage is TRBJ2-7; tentatively, D is TRBD2 (5 bases). Germline CDR1 is KGHDR and CDR2 is SFDVKD. The CDR3 is 12 amino acids. The ends were cut back, 5 bases at V and 2 bases at J, with 6 bases in the middle. CDR3 region: CATSAGAYEQYF. CDR3 nucleotide sequence: TGTGCCACCAGTGCCGGGGCCTACGAGCAGTACTTC.

This clonotype appeared many times. The chain links TRBV7-3 to TRBJ2-1, with D perhaps matching TRBD2 (6 bases). From germline, CDR1 is SGHTA and CDR2 FQGTGA. V was pared by 5 bases and J by 1 base, with 15 bases between. The CDR3 has 16 residues. CDR3 amino acids: CASSAGPGSSYNEQFF. CDR3 nucleotide sequence: TGTGCCAGCAGCGCCGGTCCCGGGAGTTCCTACAATGAGCAGTTCTTC. Using reference TRBV7-3 and TRBJ2-1 for the parts outside the CDR3, the full variable domain is GAGVSQTPSNKVTEKGKYVELRCDPISGHTALYWYRQSLGQGPEFLIYFQGTGAADDSGLPNDRFFAVRPEGSVSTLKIQRTERGDSAVYLCASSAGPGSSYNEQFFGPGTRLTVL.

Only a few counts were recorded for this clonotype. The chain has TRBV10-3 and TRBJ1-1; D may be TRBD1 (6 bases). Germline V gene data show CDR1 as ENHRY and CDR2 as SYGVKD. V dropped 4 bases and J dropped 5 bases, with 14 bases sitting between them. This CDR3 region has 14 residues. CDR3 in DNA: TGTGCCATCAGTGGGCAGGGGTTGGGGACTGAAGCTTTCTTT. This encodes CAISGQGLGTEAFF.

The rearrangement links TRBV15 to TRBJ1-5; 8 bases line up with TRBD1. This CDR3 region has 14 residues. Trimming at V came to 0 bases and at J to 10 bases, leaving 5 bases not matched to a gene. The germline V gene has CDR1 LNHNV and CDR2 YYDKDF (reference sequence). The CDR3 sequence is CATSRDGPGGPQHF. The CDR3 region has the DNA TGTGCCACCAGCAGAGATGGGCCAGGGGGCCCCCAGCATTTT.

This clonotype was picked up many times. The chain combines TRBV12-3 or TRBV12-4 with TRBJ2-5; TRBD2 matches 7 bases. J was trimmed by 3 bases and V by 3 bases; bases with no gene match: 10. There are 16 residues in the CDR3. For the CDR3, the DNA is TGTGCCAGCAGTTTTGGGGAGAAGCGGGGAAAAGAGACCCAGTACTTC. Its translation is CASSFGEKRGKETQYF.

This chain joins TRBV29-1 and TRBJ1-5, with a tentative D call TRBD1 (5 bases). This CDR3 comprises 16 residues. Germline-derived CDR1 and CDR2 are SQVTM and ANQGSEA. Trimming left V 6 bases short and J 2 bases short, with 20 bases between. The CDR3 nucleotides are TGCAGCGTCGTCACTGTGGGCCAGGGTGGCAATCAGCCCCAGCATTTT. Encoded protein: CSVVTVGQGGNQPQHF.

This chain joins TRBV5-1 and TRBJ1-1; a possible D gene is TRBD1 (6 bases). CDR1 and CDR2 (germline): SGHRS, YFSETQ. CDR3 length: 17 residues. V lost 4 bases and J 0 bases, leaving 19 bases between the germline ends. The CDR3 spells CASSHRTASTMNTEAFF. CDR3 coding DNA: TGCGCCAGCAGCCACAGGACAGCCTCCACGATGAACACTGAAGCTTTCTTT.

This clonotype was counted many times. The rearrangement joins TRBV19 to TRBJ2-6; either TRBD1 or TRBD2 may fit D (6 bases each). The CDR3 is 17 amino acids. The germline V and J ends were trimmed by 7 bases and 0 bases, with 16 bases remaining between them. Germline assignment: CDR1 LNHDA and CDR2 SQIVND (reference sequence). The CDR3 region is CASNRRGARSGANVLTF. CDR3 DNA: TGTGCCAGTAACCGGAGGGGGGCTCGCTCTGGGGCCAACGTCCTGACTTTC.

The sample holds many counts of this clonotype. This rearrangement joins TRBV12-3 or TRBV12-4 to TRBJ1-2; TRBD1 matches at 8 bases. V trimming: 6 bases; J trimming: 1 base; junction bases outside the gene matches: 4. CDR3 length equals 14 residues. The CDR3 DNA is TGTGCCAGCAGCAGGGGGCGGATTAACTATGGCTACACCTTC. Amino acids: CASSRGRINYGYTF.

Many counts were recorded for this clonotype. The chain uses TRBV7-2 and TRBJ1-6; D may be TRBD1 (6 bases). V was trimmed by 5 bases and J by 10 bases, leaving 15 bases between them. The germline V gene has CDR1 SGHTA and CDR2 FQGNSA. The CDR3 totals 14 residues. CDR3 nucleotides: TGTGCCAGCAGCGTACAGGGTAAACAGTCACCCCTCCACTTT. Its protein product is CASSVQGKQSPLHF. The variable domain in full, with the rest retrieved from reference TRBV7-2 and TRBJ1-6, is GAGVSQSPSNKVTEKGKDVELRCDPISGHTALYWYRQSLGQGLEFLIYFQGNSAPDKSGLPSDRFSAERTGGSVSTLTIQRTQQEDSAVYLCASSVQGKQSPLHFGNGTRLTVT.